The rows below give T cell receptor beta chains drawn from one sample of a study of blood T cells in healthy people across ages. MiXCR, applied by TCRdb to the 5' RACE reads, yields one record per CDR3 protein. The profile shows roughly 1,700,000 distinct CDR3 sequences, 25% to 30% of them singletons. Material for sequencing was blood. These receptors originate from a young woman in good health. Both conserved end residues are part of each CDR3. A D gene is named only where the DNA matches it firmly. Clone size, where shown, is once, few, many, or a class for clones that have expanded.

abundance	v_gene	d_gene	j_gene	CDR3aa	CDR3nt
few	TRBV28	.	TRBJ1-5	CASSLKSNQPQHF	TGTGCCAGCAGTTTGAAAAGCAATCAGCCCCAGCATTTT
few	TRBV10-3	TRBD2	TRBJ2-5	CAISPAGRGLGETQYF	TGTGCCATCAGTCCTGCGGGGAGGGGACTCGGGGAGACCCAGTACTTC
many	TRBV10-1	TRBD1	TRBJ2-3	CASSGDSRLLTDTQYF	TGCGCCAGCAGTGGGGACAGTAGACTCCTCACAGATACGCAGTATTTT
few	TRBV5-1	.	TRBJ2-1	CASSLEGQGIDEQFF	TGCGCCAGCAGCTTGGAGGGGCAGGGGATAGATGAGCAGTTCTTC
few	TRBV7-3	TRBD2	TRBJ2-1	CASSLRREDSQFF	TGTGCCAGCAGCTTACGGCGGGAGGACAGTCAGTTCTTC
.	TRBV5-1	TRBD2	TRBJ2-5	CASSQGGTSGGEQETQYF	TGCGCCAGCAGCCAGGGGGGGACTAGCGGGGGAGAACAAGAGACCCAGTACTTC
few	TRBV7-9	.	TRBJ2-5	CASSFSGTPQETQYF	TGTGCCAGCAGCTTTTCCGGGACACCTCAAGAGACCCAGTACTTC
few	TRBV7-2	.	TRBJ2-5	CASSRGPVETQYF	TGTGCCAGCAGCAGGGGACCTGTGGAGACCCAGTACTTC
.	TRBV5-1	.	TRBJ1-2	CASSKEDGANYGYTF	TGCGCCAGCAGCAAGGAAGACGGAGCTAACTATGGCTACACCTTC
.	TRBV20-1	.	TRBJ1-2	CSARPGQLNYGYTF	TGCAGTGCCCGCCCTGGACAGCTTAACTATGGCTACACCTTC
.	TRBV14	.	TRBJ1-4	CASSQERGEANEKLFF	TGTGCCAGCAGCCAAGAACGGGGGGAGGCTAATGAAAAACTGTTTTTT
few	TRBV7-2	.	TRBJ2-1	CASSSPRGINEQFF	TGTGCCAGCAGCTCCCCAAGGGGAATCAATGAGCAGTTCTTC
many	TRBV29-1	TRBD2	TRBJ2-5	CSARGGWQTQYF	TGCAGCGCCCGGGGGGGTTGGCAGACCCAGTACTTC
.	TRBV20-1	.	TRBJ2-1	CSARNPGSTNEQFF	TGCAGTGCTAGAAATCCCGGTTCTACCAATGAGCAGTTCTTC
many	TRBV11-2	TRBD1	TRBJ2-7	CASSRIQGAGEQYF	TGTGCCAGCAGCCGAATTCAGGGGGCTGGCGAGCAGTACTTC
.	TRBV9	TRBD2	TRBJ2-3	CASSVATGGGITDTQYF	TGTGCCAGCAGCGTAGCTACGGGCGGGGGGATCACAGATACGCAGTATTTT
.	TRBV27	.	TRBJ1-2	CASGTPYGYTF	TGTGCCAGCGGGACCCCCTATGGCTACACCTTC
many	TRBV7-2	.	TRBJ2-5	CASSLNEGSWETQYF	TGTGCCAGCAGCTTAAATGAGGGATCCTGGGAGACCCAGTACTTC
few	TRBV6-6	.	TRBJ1-5	CASNGGVNQPQHF	TGTGCCAGCAACGGGGGCGTGAATCAGCCCCAGCATTTT
.	TRBV5-1	TRBD1	TRBJ2-3	CASRSRQGREDTQYF	TGCGCCAGCAGGTCGCGACAGGGTCGTGAAGATACGCAGTATTTT
few	TRBV4-1	TRBD2	TRBJ2-1	CASSQLAGEFNEQFF	TGCGCCAGCAGCCAACTAGCGGGAGAGTTTAATGAGCAGTTCTTC
few	TRBV9	TRBD2	TRBJ2-5	CASSVAGGLRETQYF	TGTGCCAGCAGCGTAGCGGGGGGGCTTCGAGAGACCCAGTACTTC
many	TRBV2	TRBD1	TRBJ2-1	CASSEALTGTAKRQFF	TGTGCCAGCAGTGAAGCTTTGACTGGGACAGCAAAGCGACAGTTCTTC
.	TRBV9	.	TRBJ2-7	CASSNGPNPWGEQYF	TGTGCCAGCAGCAATGGACCTAACCCCTGGGGCGAGCAGTACTTC
.	TRBV7-6	.	TRBJ2-3	CASSLTRVTDTQYF	TGTGCCAGCAGCTTAACCAGGGTTACAGATACGCAGTATTTT
.	TRBV5-1	.	TRBJ1-1	CASTEGRVGAEAFF	TGCGCCAGCACCGAAGGGAGAGTGGGGGCTGAAGCTTTCTTT